This T cell receptor beta chain came from a study of blood T cell repertoires in COVID-19. From germline, CDR1 is SGHRS and CDR2 YFSETQ. CDR3 length equals 17 residues. J was trimmed by 1 base and V by 0 bases; bases with no gene match: 6. Measured with immunoSEQ multiplex PCR; TCRdb has only the in-frame clones, and not every one. The profile shows 150,000 to 200,000 clones, roughly four fifths of them singletons. The sequenced sample was peripheral blood. The origin of this receptor is an elderly woman with acute or convalescent COVID-19. V is TRBV5-1 and J is TRBJ2-1, with 8 nucleotides matching TRBD2. CDR3 protein: CASSLEPSGPSYNEQFF. CDR3 coding DNA: TGCGCCAGCAGCTTGGAGCCTAGCGGGCCGTCCTACAATGAGCAGTTCTTC.